The 9 T cell receptor beta chains presented below share a single source sample, sequenced in a study of radiation and T cells in renal cell carcinoma. Time point meaning: blood 2 weeks post-SBRT. This sample's treatment: 15 Gy SBRT to primary tumor, nephrectomy 4 weeks later. Data came from immunoSEQ multiplex PCR; TCRdb stores just in-frame clones and leaves some out. This repertoire shows around 130,000 clones, about 81% found once; its top ten account for around 2%. The sequencing used blood, collected from a patient whose treatment included radiotherapy and nephrectomy. The source of these receptors is a woman aged 55-70 years with renal cell carcinoma.

This clone was detected only once. This rearrangement joins TRBV5-1 to TRBJ2-5; D is possibly TRBD1 (6 bases). CDR3 length: 16 amino acids. Germline V lookup: CDR1 SGHRS, CDR2 YFSETQ. The germline V and J ends were trimmed by 0 bases and 5 bases, with 17 bases remaining between them. CDR3 residues: CASSLALGGQGETQYF. The CDR3 DNA sequence: TGCGCCAGCAGCTTGGCCCTAGGTGGGCAGGGGGAGACCCAGTACTTC.

The genes are TRBV6-5 and TRBJ1-1, with D perhaps matching TRBD1 (6 bases). The CDR3 length is 15 residues. Germline CDR1 is MNHEY and CDR2 is SVGAGI. V lost 6 bases to trimming and J lost 5 bases, with 19 bases between them. The CDR3 region has the DNA TGTGCCAGCAGCCACTGGGACATCGACTGGACTGAAGCTTTCTTT. Translating it yields CASSHWDIDWTEAFF.

V is TRBV28 and J is TRBJ2-7, with TRBD2 as a possible D gene (7 bases). Germline values: CDR1 MDHEN, CDR2 SYDVKM. The CDR3 consists of 17 residues. V was trimmed by 4 bases and J by 6 bases, leaving 25 bases between them. CDR3 in DNA: TGTGCCAGCAGTTCCCCCCGGCTAGCGGAGGGCAGGGGCGAGCAGTACTTC. This translates into CASSSPRLAEGRGEQYF. Full variable domain (remainder filled in from reference TRBV28 and TRBJ2-7): DVKVTQSSRYLVKRTGEKVFLECVQDMDHENMFWYRQDPGLGLRLIYFSYDVKMKEKGDIPEGYSVSREKKERFSLILESASTNQTSMYLCASSSPRLAEGRGEQYFGPGTRLTVT.

The chain employs TRBV5-1 and TRBJ1-1; D remains unclear. The germline V and J ends were trimmed by 0 bases and 6 bases, with 21 bases remaining between them. The CDR3 length is 17 residues. Germline CDR1 SGHRS, CDR2 YFSETQ. The CDR3, as DNA: TGCGCCAGCAGCTTGGGGTTCTGGGCAGACTTTAGGGCTGAAGCTTTCTTT. This encodes CASSLGFWADFRAEAFF.

The chain carries TRBV18 and TRBJ1-2; D remains unclear. The ends were cut back, 2 bases at V and 3 bases at J, with 13 bases in the middle. The CDR3 loop spans 15 amino acids. From germline, CDR1 is KGHSH and CDR2 LQKENI. CDR3 protein: CASSPSHPSDYGYTF. DNA for the CDR3: TGTGCCAGCTCACCAAGCCACCCTTCGGACTATGGCTACACCTTC.

The chain links TRBV7-6 to TRBJ2-2; no firm D call. This CDR3 has 16 residues. V gave up 5 bases and J gave up 2 bases, with 15 bases separating them. Looked up from germline, CDR1 is SGHVS and CDR2 is FNYEAQ. CDR3 sequence reads: CASSPGHTLNTGELFF. In nucleotides, the CDR3 is TGTGCCAGCAGCCCAGGCCACACATTAAACACCGGGGAGCTGTTTTTT.

The chain joins TRBV10-3 to TRBJ1-4; possible D gene TRBD1, 5 bases. V lost 4 bases to trimming and J lost 8 bases, with 8 bases between them. Germline CDR1 reads ENHRY; CDR2 reads SYGVKD. The CDR3 totals 12 residues. CDR3 residues: CAISVKGEKLFF. In DNA, the CDR3 is TGTGCCATCAGTGTCAAGGGGGAAAAACTGTTTTTT.

CDR3 loop: CASSLEDSYNSPLHF. The CDR3 region has the DNA TGCGCCAGCAGCTTGGAGGACAGTTATAATTCACCCCTCCACTTT. The chain employs TRBV5-1 and TRBJ1-6, with a tentative D call TRBD1 (6 bases). The V gene lost 0 bases and the J gene lost 4 bases, with 8 bases spanning the gap. This CDR3 is built from 15 residues. Germline CDR1 SGHRS, CDR2 YFSETQ.

Only one count was recorded for this clone. The chain carries TRBV28 and TRBJ1-5; 7 nucleotides line up with TRBD1. Germline trimming cut 6 bases from V and 3 bases from J; bases unmatched to any gene: 14. In germline, CDR1 is MDHEN, CDR2 SYDVKM. The CDR3 runs 17 residues. The CDR3 loop reads CASSPSTGQAYNQPQHF. The DNA of the CDR3 is TGTGCCAGCAGCCCCTCCACCGGACAGGCCTACAATCAGCCCCAGCATTTT.